What follows are 28 T cell receptor beta chains derived from one specimen sequenced in a study of T cell changes during pregnancy in multiple sclerosis. Only in-frame clones appear in the TCRdb table, and some are missing; sequencing was by immunoSEQ multiplex PCR. Among approximately 35,000 clones, more than 90% were seen once, and the ten largest hold about 0.4%. The source material was CD4+ T cells from peripheral blood mononuclear cells, sampled in the second trimester of pregnancy. The source is a female donor in good health, enrolled as a control in a pregnancy study.

This clone was counted a single time. J is TRBJ2-2 and V is TRBV19; 8 bases map to TRBD2. In germline, CDR1 is LNHDA, CDR2 SQIVND (reference sequence). J gave up 2 bases and V 4 bases, and 9 bases lay outside the gene matches. This CDR3 is built from 17 residues. The CDR3 DNA reads TGTGCCAGTAGTACCGCCCAGCTAGCGGGCAACACCGGGGAGCTGTTTTTT. This gives the protein CASSTAQLAGNTGELFF.

The chain recombines TRBV11-2 with TRBJ2-7; the D gene is possibly TRBD1 (6 bases). V was trimmed by 5 bases and J by 2 bases, leaving 16 bases between them. CDR3 length equals 15 residues. Germline CDR1 is SGHAT and CDR2 is FQNNGV. CDR3 region: CASSVPQGPPYEQYF. For the CDR3, the DNA is TGTGCCAGCAGCGTCCCACAGGGCCCCCCCTACGAGCAGTACTTC.

V and J are TRBV7-2 and TRBJ2-1; 10 bases match TRBD2. V lost 5 bases to trimming and J lost 4 bases; unmatched junction nucleotides: 5. CDR1 and CDR2 (germline): SGHTA, FQGNSA. This CDR3 is 15 amino acids long. In DNA, the CDR3 is TGTGCCAGCAGCGCAAGCGGGGGGGGTTACAATGAGCAGTTCTTC. This sequence encodes CASSASGGGYNEQFF.

The gene calls are TRBV5-1 and TRBJ1-1; possible D gene TRBD1, 6 bases. V was shortened by 4 bases and J by 4 bases, with 20 bases between the two germline ends. CDR3 length: 16 amino acids. In germline, CDR1 is SGHRS, CDR2 YFSETQ. The CDR3 nucleotides read TGCGCCAGCAGCCGAGATTTACAGGGATTGGGCACTGAAGCTTTCTTT. Amino acid sequence: CASSRDLQGLGTEAFF.

This clone was recorded only once. J is TRBJ2-1 and V is TRBV6-4, with D unclear. The V end was cut by 3 bases, the J end by 0 bases, with 12 bases between. The CDR3 loop spans 16 amino acids. Germline assignment: CDR1 MRHNA and CDR2 SNTAGT. CDR3 region: CASSEDSFPSYNEQFF. The CDR3 region has the DNA TGTGCCAGCAGTGAAGACTCGTTTCCCTCCTACAATGAGCAGTTCTTC.

This chain joins TRBV6-1 and TRBJ2-2, with TRBD2 identical over 13 bases. Germline CDR1 MNHNS, CDR2 SASEGT. This CDR3 region has 14 residues. V lost 5 bases and J lost 13; bases outside the gene matches: 7. The CDR3 nucleotides read TGTGCCAGCAGTCCTCTGACTAGCGGGAGGTGGCTGTTTTTT. It is translated as CASSPLTSGRWLFF.

This chain connects TRBV18 to TRBJ2-7; 12 bases match TRBD1. The trim removed 3 bases at V and 6 bases at J, leaving 6 bases unmatched. CDR1 and CDR2 from the germline V gene are KGHSH and LQKENI. This CDR3 contains 15 residues. The CDR3 coding sequence is TGTGCCAGCTCACCTGGGACAGGGGGCTATCGCGAGCAGTACTTC. Protein sequence: CASSPGTGGYREQYF.

The V call is TRBV11-3, the J call TRBJ2-2; D is ambiguous. The V end lost 2 bases, the J end lost 0 bases, and 10 bases lay between the germline ends. Per the germline V gene, CDR1 is SGHNT and CDR2 is YENEEA. CDR3 length: 16 amino acids. In nucleotides, the CDR3 is TGTGCCAGCAGCTTAAGTCCAGGCGCGAACACCGGGGAGCTGTTTTTT. This gives the protein CASSLSPGANTGELFF.

This chain connects TRBV4-1 to TRBJ1-2; 7 bases line up with TRBD1. The germline V gene has CDR1 MGHRA and CDR2 YSYEKL. V was clipped by 4 bases and J by 3 bases; unmatched bases: 14. The CDR3 is 17 amino acids. CDR3 nucleotide sequence: TGCGCCAGCAGCCGTCGGACAGGACGCCAAAGCGACTATGGCTACACCTTC. Residues: CASSRRTGRQSDYGYTF.

The rearrangement links TRBV5-1 to TRBJ1-6, with D uncertain. Trimming pared 4 bases from V and 8 bases from J, leaving 16 bases between. Germline-derived CDR1 and CDR2 are SGHRS and YFSETQ. CDR3 size: 15 residues. The CDR3, as DNA: TGCGCCAGCAGCGCTGGCGGAGCAGCAGATTCACCCCTCCACTTT. Protein: CASSAGGAADSPLHF.

The chain is built from TRBV18 and TRBJ1-5; TRBD1 is a possible D gene (6 bases). Trimming removed 6 bases from V and 3 bases from J, with 18 bases in between. Germline loops: CDR1 KGHSH, CDR2 LQKENI. This CDR3 comprises 16 residues. CDR3 residues: CASSSRPTGNNQPQHF. In nucleotides, the CDR3 is TGTGCCAGCTCTTCCCGTCCGACAGGCAACAATCAGCCCCAGCATTTT.

This clone came up once. V is TRBV5-4 and J is TRBJ1-1; no definite D call. The CDR3 contains 15 residues. The germline CDR1 and CDR2 sequences are SGHNT and YYREEE (reference sequence). Trimming left V 4 bases short and J 1 base short, with 14 bases between. The CDR3 sequence is CASSPGGRGNTEAFF. As DNA, the CDR3 is TGTGCCAGCAGCCCCGGAGGTCGGGGGAACACTGAAGCTTTCTTT. The full variable domain, with the rest looked up from reference TRBV5-4 and TRBJ1-1, is ETGVTQSPTHLIKTRGQQVTLRCSSQSGHNTVSWYQQALGQGPQFIFQYYREEENGRGNFPPRFSGLQFPNYSSELNVNALELDDSALYLCASSPGGRGNTEAFFGQGTRLTVV.

This chain links TRBV30 with TRBJ1-5, with no clear D. V gave up 0 bases and J gave up 7 bases, with 16 bases separating them. The CDR3 covers 15 residues. The germline gives CDR1 GTSNPN, CDR2 SVGIG (reference sequence). The CDR3 sequence is CAWSVMGSVRQPQHF. CDR3 sequence (DNA): TGTGCCTGGAGTGTAATGGGCTCAGTACGGCAGCCCCAGCATTTT.

The V call is TRBV29-1, the J call TRBJ2-3; D is perhaps TRBD2 (6 bases). CDR1 is SQVTM and CDR2 is ANQGSEA in the germline V gene. V lost 3 bases and J lost 10, with 20 bases in between. The CDR3 loop spans 14 amino acids. In DNA form, the CDR3 reads TGCAGCGTTGACCCGGGACTCATATATTCCGCGCAGTATTTT. Encoded protein: CSVDPGLIYSAQYF.

The V call is TRBV19, the J call TRBJ1-6; D is unclear. The CDR3 has 16 amino acids. Germline V gives CDR1 LNHDA, CDR2 SQIVND (reference sequence). The V end lost 3 bases, the J end lost 5 bases, and 14 bases lay between the germline ends. This chain's CDR3 is CASSIRPPEDNSPLHF. In DNA form, the CDR3 reads TGTGCCAGTAGTATTCGACCCCCTGAGGATAATTCACCCCTCCACTTT.

The chain combines TRBV11-3 with TRBJ2-5, with TRBD2 matching over 7 bases. CDR1 is SGHNT, CDR2 YENEEA, per germline. The trim removed 3 bases at V and 3 bases at J, leaving 7 bases unmatched. The length of the CDR3 is 15 residues. The DNA of the CDR3 is TGTGCCAGCAGCTTGGGGGAGGGTTTCAAAGAGACCCAGTACTTC. This encodes CASSLGEGFKETQYF.

V is TRBV16 and J is TRBJ1-1; TRBD1 aligns across 8 bases. V lost 2 bases, J lost 0 bases, and 2 bases stayed unmatched. This CDR3 is 15 amino acids long. Germline V gene sequence: CDR1 KGHSY, CDR2 FQNENV. CDR3 amino acids: CASSQQGAMNTEAFF. The CDR3 bases are TGTGCCAGCAGCCAACAGGGGGCGATGAACACTGAAGCTTTCTTT. The full variable domain, with the rest looked up from reference TRBV16 and TRBJ1-1, is GEEVAQTPKHLVRGEGQKAKLYCAPIKGHSYVFWYQQVLKNEFKFLISFQNENVFDETGMPKERFSAKCLPNSPCSLEIQATKLEDSAVYFCASSQQGAMNTEAFFGQGTRLTVV.

The V gene is TRBV18, the J gene TRBJ2-7; 10 bases are a match to TRBD1. CDR1 and CDR2 (germline): KGHSH, LQKENI. V was pared by 8 bases and J by 4 bases, with 5 bases of the junction left unmatched. The CDR3 runs 13 residues. The CDR3 is CASRPGQGYEQYF. CDR3 bases: TGTGCCAGCCGCCCGGGACAGGGGTACGAGCAGTACTTC.

The chain employs TRBV28 and TRBJ1-5; 8 bases match TRBD1. Trimming at V came to 6 bases and at J to 2 bases, leaving 6 bases not matched to a gene. This CDR3 is 15 amino acids long. The germline V gene has CDR1 MDHEN and CDR2 SYDVKM. CDR3 coding DNA: TGTGCCAGCAGGAAGGACAGGGCAGGCAATCAGCCCCAGCATTTT. Protein sequence: CASRKDRAGNQPQHF.

This clone was counted a few times. This chain uses TRBV4-2 with TRBJ1-1; 8 bases are shared with TRBD1. The CDR3 runs 16 residues. Trimming cost V 1 base and J 4 bases; bases outside gene matches: 8. CDR1 and CDR2 from the germline V gene are LGHNA and YNFKEQ. The CDR3 DNA reads TGTGCCAGCAGCCAAGTTTCCAGGGGGCAAGTCACTGAAGCTTTCTTT. It specifies CASSQVSRGQVTEAFF.

The chain links TRBV12-5 to TRBJ1-2, with unresolved D. There are 11 residues in the CDR3. Looked up from germline, CDR1 is LGHNT and CDR2 is FRNRAP. Trimming removed 9 bases at V and 3 bases at J, with 8 bases between. In DNA form, the CDR3 reads TGTGCTAGCCAGGCTTACTATGGCTACACCTTC. Protein product: CASQAYYGYTF.

The CDR3 region is CASSVGPDRGRHEQYF. The CDR3 nucleotides are TGTGCCAGCAGCGTAGGTCCCGACAGGGGTCGACACGAGCAGTACTTC. The chain couples TRBV9 to TRBJ2-7; 8 bases match TRBD1. This CDR3 is 16 amino acids long. V lost 0 bases and J lost 5; bases outside the gene matches: 10. CDR1 and CDR2 (germline): SGDLS, YYNGEE.

V usage is TRBV5-1 and J usage is TRBJ1-1, with TRBD1 as a possible D gene (5 bases). The CDR3 covers 17 residues. Germline values: CDR1 SGHRS, CDR2 YFSETQ. Trimming took off 1 base at V and 2 bases at J, with 18 bases between the two ends. CDR3 sequence: CASSLLPADSINTEAFF. CDR3 coding DNA: TGCGCCAGCAGCTTGTTACCCGCCGACAGTATTAACACTGAAGCTTTCTTT.

CDR3 coding DNA: TGTGCCAGTAGTATTACGGGGATCGGAACTGAAGCTTTCTTT. Translation: CASSITGIGTEAFF. The chain combines TRBV19 with TRBJ1-1; unclear D gene. Trimming took off 3 bases at V and 5 bases at J, with 13 bases between the two ends. The germline gives CDR1 LNHDA, CDR2 SQIVND (reference sequence). The CDR3 runs 14 residues.

V gene TRBV7-9 combines with J gene TRBJ1-5; D remains unclear. Looked up from germline, CDR1 is SEHNR and CDR2 is FQNEAQ (reference sequence). V was pared by 3 bases and J by 0 bases, with 3 bases between. This CDR3 is 13 amino acids long. In nucleotides, the CDR3 is TGTGCCAGCAGCTTCGGTAGCAATCAGCCCCAGCATTTT. Residues: CASSFGSNQPQHF.

The genes are TRBV29-1 and TRBJ2-7; TRBD2 matches 8 bases. The CDR3 contains 12 residues. J was trimmed by 5 bases and V by 8 bases; bases with no gene match: 8. Germline V CDR1 and CDR2: SQVTM, ANQGSEA. The chain's CDR3 is CSTGGGQNEQYF. The CDR3 bases are TGCAGCACCGGGGGGGGTCAGAACGAGCAGTACTTC.

This clone was recorded a few times. The V and J genes are TRBV30 and TRBJ1-1; D unclear. Trimming left V 4 bases short and J 1 base short, with 7 bases between. The CDR3 contains 12 residues. Germline V gene sequence: CDR1 GTSNPN, CDR2 SVGIG (reference sequence). CDR3 coding DNA: TGTGCCTGGAAGCGGGGGAACACTGAAGCTTTCTTT. The encoded protein is CAWKRGNTEAFF.

The chain joins TRBV5-8 to TRBJ1-2, with D uncertain. Per the germline V gene, CDR1 is SGHTS and CDR2 is YDEGEE. V was clipped by 3 bases and J by 6 bases, with 12 bases between them. The CDR3 has 13 residues. CDR3 nucleotide sequence: TGTGCCAGCAGCTCCGGAGGGTTGGATGGCTACACCTTC. Translation: CASSSGGLDGYTF.